This T cell receptor beta chain is from a study of shared clonotypes between healthy human individuals. The CDR3 consists of 15 residues. Germline V gives CDR1 LGHNA, CDR2 YSLEER. Unmatched junction bases numbered 3, after V lost 6 bases and J lost 3 bases. Running of the assay took place at deep level. For each subset, genomic DNA was distributed in equal portions over several immunoSEQ plates. Sequencing used immunoSEQ multiplex PCR; TCRdb keeps in-frame clones, though not all of them. The data hold some 1,100,000 clones, with 75% to 80% observed a single time. Study observations and caveats: Compared with memory subsets, naive subsets generally had larger estimated richness.

On this clone: Its antigen is still unknown.

Donors comprised only Caucasian adults living in Nashville, Tennessee. The rearrangement links TRBV4-3 to TRBJ2-1; TRBD2 aligns across 12 bases. The clonotype was recovered from a man aged 18 to 29 in good health. Some clones in this sample may be carry-over from other donors' samples. The specimen was memory CD4+ T cells from PBMCs. Subset described: CD45RA-negative fraction. CDR3 DNA: TGCGCCAGCAGTCCGACTAGCGGGAGCTACAATGAGCAGTTCTTC. Translating gives CASSPTSGSYNEQFF.